What follows are 28 T cell receptor beta chains derived from one specimen sequenced in a study of blood T cell repertoires in COVID-19. Assay used: immunoSEQ multiplex PCR; TCRdb lists only in-frame clones, some missing. The sample holds approximately 230,000 clones, around nine tenths seen once. Input material: PBMCs or T cells enriched from blood (not recorded which). Every receptor here comes from a woman aged 25 to 39 who had recovered from COVID-19.

The chain has TRBV2 and TRBJ1-3; D is uncertain. Germline V gene data show CDR1 as SNHLY and CDR2 as FYNNEI. The CDR3 sequence is 13 residues long. The germline V and J ends were trimmed by 3 bases and 9 bases, with 12 bases remaining between them. The DNA of the CDR3 is TGTGCCAGCAGTGACGCCGTGAGTCGCACCATATATTTT. It codes for CASSDAVSRTIYF.

In DNA, the CDR3 is TGTGCCAGCAGTTACAGTCCAGGACAGCCAAACACTGAAGCTTTCTTT. It yields the protein CASSYSPGQPNTEAFF. The chain uses TRBV6-5 and TRBJ1-1; TRBD1 might be the D (6 bases). The length of the CDR3 is 16 residues. Germline lookup yields CDR1 MNHEY and CDR2 SVGAGI. Trimming stripped 2 bases from V and 2 bases from J, with 15 bases between.

The sample holds one count of this clone. The chain couples TRBV10-3 to TRBJ1-1; 11 bases line up with TRBD1. The CDR3 covers 15 residues. V shed 5 bases and J 5 bases; nucleotides not matched to a gene: 7. Germline-derived CDR1 and CDR2 are ENHRY and SYGVKD. CDR3 coding DNA: TGTGCCATCAGTCCCGGGACAGGGGGGGGGACTGAAGCTTTCTTT. Amino acid sequence: CAISPGTGGGTEAFF.

The rearrangement uses TRBV7-3 and TRBJ2-1, with unresolved D. CDR1 and CDR2 (germline): SGHTA, FQGTGA. This CDR3 is built from 13 residues. Trimming stripped 4 bases from V and 4 bases from J, with 8 bases between. The CDR3 here is CASSSSTYNEQFF. The DNA of the CDR3 is TGTGCCAGCAGCTCTTCGACTTACAATGAGCAGTTCTTC.

The V gene is TRBV11-2, the J gene TRBJ2-3; D may be TRBD1 (5 bases). There are 17 residues in the CDR3. The V end was cut by 0 bases, the J end by 1 base, with 14 bases between. Germline V CDR1 and CDR2: SGHAT, FQNNGV. CDR3 coding DNA: TGTGCCAGCAGCTTAGAACAGGCTAGAAGGGGCACAGATACGCAGTATTTT. This translates into CASSLEQARRGTDTQYF. The variable domain in full, completed from reference TRBV11-2 and TRBJ2-3, reads EAGVAQSPRYKIIEKRQSVAFWCNPISGHATLYWYQQILGQGPKLLIQFQNNGVVDDSQLPKDRFSAERLKGVDSTLKIQPAKLEDSAVYLCASSLEQARRGTDTQYFGPGTRLTVL.

The sample holds one count of this clone. This chain joins TRBV5-1 and TRBJ2-7; 10 bases match TRBD1. CDR1 is SGHRS and CDR2 is YFSETQ in the germline V gene. The CDR3 sequence is 15 residues long. V gave up 4 bases and J gave up 3 bases; unmatched junction bases: 7. This CDR3 is CASSQAGQGFYEQYF. DNA for the CDR3: TGCGCCAGCAGCCAGGCGGGACAGGGGTTCTACGAGCAGTACTTC.

J is TRBJ1-2 and V is TRBV30; 7 positions agree with TRBD1. V dropped 0 bases and J dropped 8; count of bases not matched to a gene: 9. This CDR3 has 14 residues. From germline, CDR1 is GTSNPN and CDR2 SVGIG (reference sequence). CDR3 sequence: CAWSVLGQGVGYTF. The CDR3 nucleotides read TGTGCCTGGAGTGTACTTGGGCAGGGGGTAGGCTACACCTTC.

This clone was counted a few times. V and J are TRBV29-1 and TRBJ1-1; D might be TRBD1 (5 bases). With 0 bases removed from V and 8 bases from J, the gap between germline ends came to 13 bases. Germline loops: CDR1 SQVTM, CDR2 ANQGSEA. The CDR3 consists of 13 residues. For the CDR3, the DNA is TGCAGCGTTGAAGAGGCGGGGCGGTCCGAAGCTTTCTTT. It specifies CSVEEAGRSEAFF. The full variable domain, its missing parts supplied by reference TRBV29-1 and TRBJ1-1, is SAVISQKPSRDICQRGTSLTIQCQVDSQVTMMFWYRQQPGQSLTLIATANQGSEATYESGFVIDKFPISRPNLTFSTLTVSNMSPEDSSIYLCSVEEAGRSEAFFGQGTRLTVV.

The chain carries TRBV2 and TRBJ2-2; tentatively, D is TRBD1 (6 bases). This CDR3 has 17 residues. V lost 2 bases and J 0 bases, leaving 13 bases between the germline ends. CDR1 and CDR2 (germline): SNHLY, FYNNEI. The CDR3: CASSEIGQGTNTGELFF. The CDR3 nucleotides are TGTGCCAGCAGTGAAATCGGGCAGGGGACGAACACCGGGGAGCTGTTTTTT.

The chain employs TRBV6-2 or TRBV6-3 and TRBJ2-3; 10 nucleotides match TRBD2. This CDR3 is 17 amino acids long. CDR1 is MNHEY and CDR2 is SVGEGT in the germline V gene. The V and J ends lost 0 bases and 2 bases, in that order; junction bases with no gene match: 5. CDR3 DNA: TGTGCCAGCAGTTACTCTGGGACTAGCGTAAACACAGATACGCAGTATTTT. It is translated as CASSYSGTSVNTDTQYF.

The V gene is TRBV4-3, the J gene TRBJ2-5; D possibly corresponds to TRBD2 (6 bases). The germline V gene encodes CDR1 LGHNA and CDR2 YSLEER. The CDR3 sequence is 15 residues long. Deletions cut 1 base from V and 5 bases from J, with 14 bases between. As DNA, the CDR3 is TGCGCCAGCAGCCAAGGACTAGAAGGAGGTGAGACCCAGTACTTC. As protein: CASSQGLEGGETQYF.

The chain uses TRBV30 and TRBJ1-5, with TRBD1 matching 12 bases. Germline values: CDR1 GTSNPN, CDR2 SVGIG (reference sequence). CDR3 length: 15 amino acids. The J segment lost 6 bases and the V segment lost 2 bases, leaving 5 bases of the junction unmatched. Here the CDR3 reads CAWSPGQGAFQPQHF. The CDR3 bases are TGTGCCTGGAGTCCGGGACAGGGGGCTTTTCAGCCCCAGCATTTT.

The chain carries TRBV19 and TRBJ1-2; 7 positions match TRBD1. The length of the CDR3 is 15 residues. Germline CDR1 LNHDA, CDR2 SQIVND (reference sequence). Trimming at V came to 7 bases and at J to 0 bases, leaving 8 bases not matched to a gene. The CDR3 loop reads CASNPGDRPNYGYTF. DNA of the CDR3: TGTGCCAGTAACCCTGGGGACAGACCTAACTATGGCTACACCTTC. Full variable domain (remainder filled in from reference TRBV19 and TRBJ1-2): DGGITQSPKYLFRKEGQNVTLSCEQNLNHDAMYWYRQDPGQGLRLIYYSQIVNDFQKGDIAEGYSVSREKKESFPLTVTSAQKNPTAFYLCASNPGDRPNYGYTFGSGTRLTVV.

V gene TRBV5-4 combines with J gene TRBJ2-2; D possibly corresponds to TRBD1 (6 bases). The CDR3 consists of 14 residues. CDR1 is SGHNT and CDR2 is YYREEE in the germline V gene (reference sequence). Between the trimmed V and J ends, which lost 1 base and 4 bases, there was a span of 8 bases. The CDR3 DNA reads as TGTGCCAGCAGCTTGACAGGGCGCACCGGGGAGCTGTTTTTT. Its protein product is CASSLTGRTGELFF. Full variable domain (rest looked up from reference TRBV5-4 and TRBJ2-2): ETGVTQSPTHLIKTRGQQVTLRCSSQSGHNTVSWYQQALGQGPQFIFQYYREEENGRGNFPPRFSGLQFPNYSSELNVNALELDDSALYLCASSLTGRTGELFFGEGSRLTVL.

This clone appeared a single time. The chain links TRBV3-1 (or the pseudogene TRBV3-2) to TRBJ1-4, with TRBD1 as a possible D gene (6 bases). This CDR3 is 13 amino acids long. Trimming shortened V by 1 base and J by 8 bases, and 8 bases separated the two germline ends. CDR1 is LGHDT, CDR2 YNNKEL, per germline (reference sequence). This chain's CDR3 is CASSQAQGEKLFF. CDR3 bases: TGTGCCAGCAGCCAAGCTCAGGGGGAAAAACTGTTTTTT.

This clone has only a few counts. V and J are TRBV7-3 and TRBJ1-2, with 9 bases fitting TRBD1. J lost 2 bases, V lost 3 bases, and 4 bases had no gene match. Germline values: CDR1 SGHTA, CDR2 FQGTGA. The CDR3 covers 15 residues. CDR3: CASSLTGTGNYGYTF. The CDR3 region has the DNA TGTGCCAGCAGCTTGACCGGGACAGGGAACTATGGCTACACCTTC.

This chain uses TRBV4-2 with TRBJ2-2, with D possibly being TRBD1 (6 bases). The CDR3 length is 16 residues. The germline V gene has CDR1 LGHNA and CDR2 YNFKEQ. V was cut by 1 base and J by 5 bases, with 14 bases left in between. CDR3 sequence reads: CASSQGEGGLTGELFF. DNA of the CDR3: TGTGCCAGCAGCCAAGGGGAAGGGGGTCTAACCGGGGAGCTGTTTTTT.

J is TRBJ2-7 and V is TRBV28, with TRBD1 matching 9 bases. After removal of 8 bases from V and 6 bases from J, the junction contained 11 bases not matched to a gene. The V gene's germline CDR1 is MDHEN and CDR2 SYDVKM. CDR3 size: 14 residues. CDR3 loop: CASGNRGLFPEQYF. As DNA, the CDR3 is TGTGCCAGCGGAAACAGGGGGCTTTTTCCCGAGCAGTACTTC. Complete variable domain (other parts from reference TRBV28 and TRBJ2-7): DVKVTQSSRYLVKRTGEKVFLECVQDMDHENMFWYRQDPGLGLRLIYFSYDVKMKEKGDIPEGYSVSREKKERFSLILESASTNQTSMYLCASGNRGLFPEQYFGPGTRLTVT.

A word on this clone: An end of the junction does not agree with germline; a read error may underlie this. This chain links TRBV3-1 (or the pseudogene TRBV3-2) with TRBJ2-7; TRBD2 aligns across 9 bases. The CDR3 is 17 amino acids. The germline V gene encodes CDR1 LGHDT and CDR2 YNNKEL (reference sequence). The CDR3 protein is CASSPRGGGRALGFFKF. The CDR3 DNA sequence: TGTGCCAGCAGCCCGCGGGGAGGCGGGAGGGCCTTAGGGTTTTTTAAGTTC.

V usage is TRBV28 and J usage is TRBJ1-2; D is unresolved. CDR1 is MDHEN, CDR2 SYDVKM, per germline. This CDR3 region has 14 residues. V dropped 4 bases and J dropped 0 bases, with 9 bases sitting between them. CDR3 loop: CASSSDTTNYGYTF. The CDR3 DNA is TGTGCCAGCAGTTCCGACACGACTAACTATGGCTACACCTTC.

V and J are TRBV11-2 and TRBJ2-2; D remains unclear. The CDR3 length is 12 residues. The V end was cut by 5 bases, the J end by 6 bases, with 7 bases between. Germline loops: CDR1 SGHAT, CDR2 FQNNGV. The CDR3, as DNA: TGTGCCAGCAGCCGTATCCCCGGGGAGCTGTTTTTT. This sequence encodes CASSRIPGELFF.

The chain combines TRBV29-1 with TRBJ2-1; D remains unclear. V was cut by 4 bases and J by 1 base, with 5 bases left in between. The CDR3 runs to 12 residues. Germline-derived CDR1 and CDR2 are SQVTM and ANQGSEA. CDR3 nucleotide sequence: TGCAGCGTTGTAAAATCCTACAATGAGCAGTTCTTC. Encoded protein: CSVVKSYNEQFF.

The chain uses TRBV10-3 and TRBJ2-2; 10 bases are shared with TRBD2. Germline CDR1 is ENHRY and CDR2 is SYGVKD. Trimming removed 3 bases from V and 6 bases from J; junction bases left unmatched: 10. CDR3 length equals 17 residues. CDR3 nucleotides: TGTGCCATCAGTGAAGGGGCAAGCGGGAGGGCCGCCGGGGAGCTGTTTTTT. Encoded protein: CAISEGASGRAAGELFF.

The V and J genes are TRBV18 and TRBJ2-1; a weak D match, TRBD1 (6 bases). The CDR3 is 15 amino acids. Germline lookup yields CDR1 KGHSH and CDR2 LQKENI. Between the trimmed V and J ends, which lost 4 bases and 1 base, there was a span of 11 bases. The CDR3: CASSQGGQSYNEQFF. CDR3 nucleotides: TGTGCCAGCTCACAAGGAGGACAGTCCTACAATGAGCAGTTCTTC.

The chain employs TRBV7-6 and TRBJ1-1, with D perhaps matching TRBD1 (6 bases). Germline lookup yields CDR1 SGHVS and CDR2 FNYEAQ. Trimming cost V 5 bases and J 5 bases, with 12 bases left between them. The CDR3 is made up of 13 amino acids. The CDR3 coding sequence is TGTGCCAGCAGCCTGGACAGAACAACTGAAGCTTTCTTT. Protein product: CASSLDRTTEAFF.

The rearrangement joins TRBV10-3 to TRBJ1-2; a weak D match, TRBD1 (6 bases). The length of the CDR3 is 14 residues. Trimming left V 7 bases short and J 8 bases short, with 20 bases between. CDR1 is ENHRY, CDR2 SYGVKD, per germline. The CDR3 loop reads CAITQRGLGNGYTF. CDR3 sequence (DNA): TGTGCCATCACCCAAAGGGGGTTAGGTAACGGCTACACCTTC.

The chain joins TRBV27 to TRBJ1-1; D is possibly TRBD1 (6 bases). The CDR3 covers 14 residues. Trimming pared 7 bases from V and 0 bases from J, leaving 12 bases between. In germline, CDR1 is MNHEY, CDR2 SMNVEV (reference sequence). CDR3 bases: TGTGCCAGCAAACTTGGGGGCCTGAACACTGAAGCTTTCTTT. As protein: CASKLGGLNTEAFF.

The chain is built from TRBV7-2 and TRBJ1-1, with D possibly TRBD1 on 6 matching bases. The CDR3 runs to 14 residues. The germline V and J ends were trimmed by 5 bases and 4 bases, with 14 bases remaining between them. The germline gives CDR1 SGHTA, CDR2 FQGNSA. The CDR3 region has the DNA TGTGCCAGCAGCAGAGACAGGATAGGCACTGAAGCTTTCTTT. Protein product: CASSRDRIGTEAFF.